Below, 16 T cell receptor beta chains from the same sample are listed, as sequenced in a study of T cell responses to AZD1222 COVID-19 vaccine. Sequenced by immunoSEQ multiplex PCR; TCRdb stores in-frame clones only, minus some. The sample holds around 100,000 clones, around 94% seen once. This material consisted of peripheral blood, taken on day 0 of AZD1222 vaccination. The receptors derive from an adult in good health.

V and J are TRBV29-1 and TRBJ1-2; 8 nucleotides line up with TRBD1. The ends lost 2 bases at V and 7 bases at J; junction bases unmatched: 6. Germline CDR1 reads SQVTM; CDR2 reads ANQGSEA. The CDR3 is 13 residues long. For the CDR3, the DNA is TGCAGCGTTGAAAGTCAGGGGGCTCTTGGCTACACCTTC. Its translation is CSVESQGALGYTF.

The chain carries TRBV6-5 and TRBJ1-6; D is perhaps TRBD1 (5 bases). Germline lookup yields CDR1 MNHEY and CDR2 SVGAGI. V was clipped by 4 bases and J by 2 bases, with 6 bases between them. The CDR3 is made up of 14 amino acids. The CDR3 nucleotides read TGTGCCAGCAGTTCGACAGCCTATAATTCACCCCTCCACTTT. Translated: CASSSTAYNSPLHF.

The chain uses TRBV6-5 and TRBJ1-5; TRBD1 is a possible D gene (5 bases). Germline V gene data show CDR1 as MNHEY and CDR2 as SVGAGI. This CDR3 has 15 amino acids. The V gene lost 2 bases and the J gene lost 9 bases, with 17 bases spanning the gap. CDR3 protein: CASSYNPGRGMPQHF. The CDR3, as DNA: TGTGCCAGCAGTTACAACCCCGGCCGGGGCATGCCCCAGCATTTT.

This sequence joins TRBV25-1 and TRBJ2-7; 9 nucleotides line up with TRBD2. CDR3 size: 18 residues. J lost 3 bases, V lost 3 bases, and 15 bases had no gene match. Germline V gene sequence: CDR1 MGHDK, CDR2 SYGVNS. The CDR3 sequence: CASSDGERGRARGYEQYF. The CDR3 nucleotides read TGTGCCAGCAGTGACGGGGAGCGCGGGAGGGCTAGGGGCTACGAGCAGTACTTC.

V is TRBV19 and J is TRBJ2-7, with D perhaps being TRBD1 or TRBD2 (7 bases each). Trimming took 2 bases from V and 2 from J, leaving 10 bases between them. This CDR3 region has 14 residues. The germline CDR1 and CDR2 sequences are LNHDA and SQIVND (reference sequence). Here the CDR3 DNA reads TGTGCCAGTAGTATATCAGGGGGGGCCTACGAGCAGTACTTC. It translates to CASSISGGAYEQYF.

The chain links TRBV7-9 to TRBJ1-1; the match to TRBD1 covers 7 bases. Germline V lookup: CDR1 SEHNR, CDR2 FQNEAQ (reference sequence). With 5 bases clipped from V and 6 bases from J, the junction kept 6 bases outside the gene matches. The CDR3 is 13 residues long. DNA of the CDR3: TGTGCCAGCAGCGGATACAGGGGAGCTGAAGCTTTCTTT. Protein sequence: CASSGYRGAEAFF.

V is TRBV6-6 and J is TRBJ1-3, with 9 bases matching TRBD1. The ends lost 6 bases at V and 1 base at J; junction bases unmatched: 4. This CDR3 is 15 amino acids long. Germline CDR1 reads MNHNY; CDR2 reads SVGAGI (reference sequence). The CDR3 loop reads CASSRDRVSGNTIYF. In nucleotides, the CDR3 is TGTGCCAGCAGCCGGGACAGGGTATCTGGAAACACCATATATTTT.

The chain links TRBV12-3 or TRBV12-4 to TRBJ2-3, with D possibly being TRBD1 (5 bases). This CDR3 has 13 residues. V lost 3 bases to trimming and J lost 6 bases, with 10 bases between them. This CDR3 reads CASSFGGADTQYF. CDR3 sequence (DNA): TGTGCCAGCAGTTTCGGTGGGGCGGATACGCAGTATTTT.

The genes are TRBV10-2 and TRBJ1-3; D unclear. Germline V gene lookup returns CDR1 WSHSY and CDR2 SAAADI. The CDR3 totals 16 residues. V was shortened by 7 bases and J by 4 bases, with 20 bases between the two germline ends. CDR3 protein: CASTPGQRTFGNTIYF. The CDR3 DNA is TGCGCCAGCACTCCGGGCCAACGAACATTCGGAAACACCATATATTTT.

The genes are TRBV5-1 and TRBJ2-3; no clear D gene. Trimming took off 4 bases at V and 4 bases at J, with 7 bases between the two ends. Germline V gene sequence: CDR1 SGHRS, CDR2 YFSETQ. The CDR3 runs to 12 residues. The CDR3 DNA reads as TGCGCCAGCAGCCAACCTTCAGATACGCAGTATTTT. Its translation is CASSQPSDTQYF.

The chain joins TRBV12-3 or TRBV12-4 to TRBJ1-5, with a weak D call TRBD1 (5 bases). This CDR3 has 13 amino acids. V was trimmed by 8 bases and J by 5 bases, leaving 13 bases between them. The CDR3 protein is CASANRQHQPQHF. The DNA for the CDR3 is TGTGCCAGCGCTAACCGACAGCATCAGCCCCAGCATTTT.

The rearrangement uses TRBV3-1 (or the pseudogene TRBV3-2) and TRBJ1-2; D is unclear. Germline values: CDR1 LGHDT, CDR2 YNNKEL (reference sequence). V was shortened by 2 bases and J by 11 bases, with 12 bases between the two germline ends. The CDR3 runs to 12 residues. The CDR3 DNA sequence: TGTGCCAGCAGCCAACTAATGACCGAGTACACCTTC. It yields the protein CASSQLMTEYTF.

The rearrangement links TRBV7-6 to TRBJ2-6; D remains ambiguous. V was clipped by 5 bases and J by 0 bases, with 11 bases between them. Per the germline V gene, CDR1 is SGHVS and CDR2 is FNYEAQ. The CDR3 consists of 16 residues. Here the CDR3 DNA reads TGTGCCAGCAGCCCCCACCCCAGCTCTGGGGCCAACGTCCTGACTTTC. It yields the protein CASSPHPSSGANVLTF.

The rearrangement links TRBV5-6 to TRBJ1-1; 8 bases fit TRBD1. The J segment lost 11 bases and the V segment lost 1 base, leaving 4 bases of the junction unmatched. This CDR3 has 12 residues. Germline V CDR1 and CDR2: SGHDT, YYEEEE. The CDR3 DNA reads as TGTGCCAGCAGCTTGAGGGCAGGGGGCGCTTTCTTT. Translated: CASSLRAGGAFF.

CDR3 bases: TGCGCCAGCAGTATCCCAGGGGGGTACTATGGCTACACCTTC. This translates into CASSIPGGYYGYTF. The chain has TRBV4-1 and TRBJ1-2, with 7 bases that match TRBD1. Trimming removed 6 bases from V and 3 bases from J; junction bases left unmatched: 7. The germline V gene encodes CDR1 MGHRA and CDR2 YSYEKL. CDR3 length: 14 residues.

V is TRBV5-1 and J is TRBJ1-2; possible D gene TRBD1, 5 bases. Germline lookup yields CDR1 SGHRS and CDR2 YFSETQ. The CDR3 loop spans 16 amino acids. Trimming took 4 bases from V and 8 from J, leaving 24 bases between them. CDR3 sequence (DNA): TGCGCCAGCAGCGAAAGGGTACGGGACGCTCGACGGGGCTACACCTTC. It translates to CASSERVRDARRGYTF.